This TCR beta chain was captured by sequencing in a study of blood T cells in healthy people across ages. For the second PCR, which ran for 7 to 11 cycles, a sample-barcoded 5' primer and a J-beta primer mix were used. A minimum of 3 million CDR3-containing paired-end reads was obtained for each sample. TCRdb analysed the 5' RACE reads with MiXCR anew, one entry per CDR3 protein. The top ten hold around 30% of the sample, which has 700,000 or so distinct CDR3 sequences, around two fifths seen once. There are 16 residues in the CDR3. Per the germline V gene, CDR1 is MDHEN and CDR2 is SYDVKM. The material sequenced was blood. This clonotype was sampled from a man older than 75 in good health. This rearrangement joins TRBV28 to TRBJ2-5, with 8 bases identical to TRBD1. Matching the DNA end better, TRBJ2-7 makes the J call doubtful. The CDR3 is CASSPLGQGLSYEQYF. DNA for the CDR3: TGTGCCAGCAGTCCACTCGGACAGGGCTTGAGCTACGAGCAGTACTTC.